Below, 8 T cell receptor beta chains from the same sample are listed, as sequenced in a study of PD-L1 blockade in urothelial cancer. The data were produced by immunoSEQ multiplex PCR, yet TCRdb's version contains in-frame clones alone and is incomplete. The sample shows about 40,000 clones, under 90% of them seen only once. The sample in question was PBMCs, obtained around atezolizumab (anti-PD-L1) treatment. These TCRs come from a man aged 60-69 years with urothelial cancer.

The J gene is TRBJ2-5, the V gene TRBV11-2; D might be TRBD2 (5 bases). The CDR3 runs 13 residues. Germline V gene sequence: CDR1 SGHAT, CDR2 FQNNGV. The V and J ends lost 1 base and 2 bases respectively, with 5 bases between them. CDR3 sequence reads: CASSLGGQETQYF. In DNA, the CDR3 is TGTGCCAGCAGCTTAGGAGGGCAAGAGACCCAGTACTTC.

The CDR3 is CAWSAAYEQYF. Written as DNA, the CDR3 is TGTGCCTGGAGTGCCGCGTACGAGCAGTACTTC. This sequence joins TRBV30 and TRBJ2-7; no reliable D call. The CDR3 totals 11 residues. The germline V and J ends were trimmed by 1 base and 4 bases, with 5 bases remaining between them. Per the germline V gene, CDR1 is GTSNPN and CDR2 is SVGIG (reference sequence). The variable domain in full, completed from reference TRBV30 and TRBJ2-7, reads SQTIHQWPATLVQPVGSPLSLECTVEGTSNPNLYWYRQAAGRGLQLLFYSVGIGQISSEVPQNLSASRPQDRQFILSSKKLLLSDSGFYLCAWSAAYEQYFGPGTRLTVT.

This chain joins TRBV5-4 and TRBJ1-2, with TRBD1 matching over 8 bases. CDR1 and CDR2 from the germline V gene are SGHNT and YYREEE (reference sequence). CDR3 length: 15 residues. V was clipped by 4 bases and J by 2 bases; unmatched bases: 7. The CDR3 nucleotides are TGTGCCAGCAGCCCTATAGGACAGGGAAACTATGGCTACACCTTC. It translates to CASSPIGQGNYGYTF.

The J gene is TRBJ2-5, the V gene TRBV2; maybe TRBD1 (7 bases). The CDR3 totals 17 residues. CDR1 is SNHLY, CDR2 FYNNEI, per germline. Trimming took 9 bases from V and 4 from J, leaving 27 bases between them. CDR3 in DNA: TGTGCCAGTCTCGGAGTCGCTAGCCAGGGGGGACGAGAGACCCAGTACTTC. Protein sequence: CASLGVASQGGRETQYF.

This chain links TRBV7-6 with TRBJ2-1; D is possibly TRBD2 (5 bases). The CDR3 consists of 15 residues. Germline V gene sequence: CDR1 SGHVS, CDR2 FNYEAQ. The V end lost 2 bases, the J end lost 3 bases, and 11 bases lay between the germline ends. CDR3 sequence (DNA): TGTGCCAGCAGCTTAAGGGCGGGCGGCTACAATGAGCAGTTCTTC. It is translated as CASSLRAGGYNEQFF.

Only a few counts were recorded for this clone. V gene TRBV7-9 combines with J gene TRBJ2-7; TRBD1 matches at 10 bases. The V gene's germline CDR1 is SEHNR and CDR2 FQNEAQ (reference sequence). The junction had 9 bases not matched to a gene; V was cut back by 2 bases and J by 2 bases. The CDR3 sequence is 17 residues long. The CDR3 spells CASSLFNPGQGTYEQYF. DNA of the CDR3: TGTGCCAGCAGCTTATTCAACCCGGGACAGGGGACCTACGAGCAGTACTTC.

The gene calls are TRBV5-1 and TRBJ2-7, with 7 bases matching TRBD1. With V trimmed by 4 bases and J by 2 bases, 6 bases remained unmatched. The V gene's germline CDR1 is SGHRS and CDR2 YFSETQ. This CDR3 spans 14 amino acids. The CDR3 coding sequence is TGCGCCAGCAGCAAAGGACAGGCTGCCTACGAGCAGTACTTC. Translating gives CASSKGQAAYEQYF. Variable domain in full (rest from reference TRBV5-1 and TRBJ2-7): KAGVTQTPRYLIKTRGQQVTLSCSPISGHRSVSWYQQTPGQGLQFLFEYFSETQRNKGNFPGRFSGRQFSNSRSEMNVSTLELGDSALYLCASSKGQAAYEQYFGPGTRLTVT.

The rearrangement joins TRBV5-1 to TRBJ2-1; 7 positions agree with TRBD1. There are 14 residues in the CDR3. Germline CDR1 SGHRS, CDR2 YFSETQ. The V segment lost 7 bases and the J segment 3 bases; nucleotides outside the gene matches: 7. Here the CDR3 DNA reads TGCGCCAGCTCCGTTGGGACAGACTACAATGAGCAGTTCTTC. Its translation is CASSVGTDYNEQFF. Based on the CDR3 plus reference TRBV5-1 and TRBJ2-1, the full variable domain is KAGVTQTPRYLIKTRGQQVTLSCSPISGHRSVSWYQQTPGQGLQFLFEYFSETQRNKGNFPGRFSGRQFSNSRSEMNVSTLELGDSALYLCASSVGTDYNEQFFGPGTRLTVL.